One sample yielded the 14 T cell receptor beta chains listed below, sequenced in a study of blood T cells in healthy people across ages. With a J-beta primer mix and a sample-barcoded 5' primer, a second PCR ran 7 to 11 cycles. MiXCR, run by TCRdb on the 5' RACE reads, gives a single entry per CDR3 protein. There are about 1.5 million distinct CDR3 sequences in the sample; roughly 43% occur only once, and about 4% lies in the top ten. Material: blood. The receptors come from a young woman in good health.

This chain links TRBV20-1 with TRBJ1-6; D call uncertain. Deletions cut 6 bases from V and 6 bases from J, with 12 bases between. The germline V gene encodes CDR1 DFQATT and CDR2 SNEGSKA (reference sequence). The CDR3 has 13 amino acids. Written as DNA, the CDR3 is TGCAGTGCCCACAGCCATTCTAATTCACCCCTCCACTTT. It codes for CSAHSHSNSPLHF.

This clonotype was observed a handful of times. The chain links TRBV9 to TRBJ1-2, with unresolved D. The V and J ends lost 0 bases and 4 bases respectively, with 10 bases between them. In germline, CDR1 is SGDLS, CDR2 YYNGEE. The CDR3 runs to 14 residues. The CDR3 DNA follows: TGTGCCAGCAGCGTAGCAGGTGGGAGCTATGGCTACACCTTC. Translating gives CASSVAGGSYGYTF.

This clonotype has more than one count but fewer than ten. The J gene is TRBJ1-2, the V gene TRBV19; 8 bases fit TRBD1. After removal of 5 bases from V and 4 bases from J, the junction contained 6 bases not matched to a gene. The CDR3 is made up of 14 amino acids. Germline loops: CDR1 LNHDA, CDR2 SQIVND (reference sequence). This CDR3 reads CASSPMTGVYGYTF. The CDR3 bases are TGTGCCAGTAGTCCGATGACAGGGGTCTATGGCTACACCTTC. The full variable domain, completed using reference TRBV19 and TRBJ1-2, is DGGITQSPKYLFRKEGQNVTLSCEQNLNHDAMYWYRQDPGQGLRLIYYSQIVNDFQKGDIAEGYSVSREKKESFPLTVTSAQKNPTAFYLCASSPMTGVYGYTFGSGTRLTVV.

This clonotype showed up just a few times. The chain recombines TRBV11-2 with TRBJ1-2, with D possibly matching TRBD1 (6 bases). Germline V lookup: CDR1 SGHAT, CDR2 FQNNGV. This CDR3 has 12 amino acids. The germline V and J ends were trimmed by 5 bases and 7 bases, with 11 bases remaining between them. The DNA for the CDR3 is TGTGCCAGCAGCATCGGACAGTTTGGCTACACCTTC. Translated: CASSIGQFGYTF.

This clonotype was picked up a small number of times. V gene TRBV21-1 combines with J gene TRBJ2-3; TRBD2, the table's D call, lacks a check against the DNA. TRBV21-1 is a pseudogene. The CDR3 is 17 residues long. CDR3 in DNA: TGTGCCAGCAGCACGGGACTGGATCAAACTAGCATAGATACGCAGTATTTT. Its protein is CASSTGLDQTSIDTQYF.

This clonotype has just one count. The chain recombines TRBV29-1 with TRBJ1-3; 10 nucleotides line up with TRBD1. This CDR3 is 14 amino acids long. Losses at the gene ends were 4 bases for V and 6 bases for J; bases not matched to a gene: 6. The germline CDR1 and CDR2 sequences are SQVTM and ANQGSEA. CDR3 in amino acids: CSVGDRGRANTIYF. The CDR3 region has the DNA TGCAGCGTTGGGGACAGGGGACGGGCAAACACCATATATTTT.

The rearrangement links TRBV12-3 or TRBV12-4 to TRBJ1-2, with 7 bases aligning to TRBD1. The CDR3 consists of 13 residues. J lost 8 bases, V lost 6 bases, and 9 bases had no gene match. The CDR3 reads CASRRDRVGGYTF. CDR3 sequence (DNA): TGTGCCAGCAGACGTGACAGGGTTGGAGGCTACACCTTC.

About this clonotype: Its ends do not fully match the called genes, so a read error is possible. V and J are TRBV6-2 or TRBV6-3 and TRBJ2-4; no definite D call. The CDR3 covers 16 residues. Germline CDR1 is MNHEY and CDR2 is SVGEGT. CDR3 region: CASSLLGSIAKSIQYF. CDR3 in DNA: TGTGCCAGCAGTCTCCTCGGGTCCATAGCCAAAAGCATTCAGTACTTC.

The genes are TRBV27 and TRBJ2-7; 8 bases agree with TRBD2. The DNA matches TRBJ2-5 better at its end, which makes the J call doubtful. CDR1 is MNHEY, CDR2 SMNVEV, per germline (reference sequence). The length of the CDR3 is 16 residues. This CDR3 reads CASSYSSRVAGRTQYF. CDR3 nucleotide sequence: TGTGCCAGCAGTTACTCATCAAGGGTAGCGGGGAGGACCCAGTACTTC.

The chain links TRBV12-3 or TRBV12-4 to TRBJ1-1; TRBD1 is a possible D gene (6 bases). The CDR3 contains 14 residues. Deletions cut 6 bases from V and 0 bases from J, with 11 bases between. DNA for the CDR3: TGTGCCAGCAGGGGGGGCCTGGTGAACACTGAAGCTTTCTTT. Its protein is CASRGGLVNTEAFF.

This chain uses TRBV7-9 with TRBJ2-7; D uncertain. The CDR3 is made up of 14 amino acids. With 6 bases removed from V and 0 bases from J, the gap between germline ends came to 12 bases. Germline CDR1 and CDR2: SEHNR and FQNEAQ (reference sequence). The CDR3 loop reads CASRETASSYEQYF. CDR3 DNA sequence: TGTGCCAGCAGAGAGACCGCGAGCTCCTACGAGCAGTACTTC.

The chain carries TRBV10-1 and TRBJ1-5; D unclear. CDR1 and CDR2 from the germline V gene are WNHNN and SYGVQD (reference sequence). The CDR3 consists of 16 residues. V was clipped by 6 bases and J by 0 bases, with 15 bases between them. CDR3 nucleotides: TGCGCCAGCAGGTCCAGTAGACCGTATAGCAATCAGCCCCAGCATTTT. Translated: CASRSSRPYSNQPQHF.

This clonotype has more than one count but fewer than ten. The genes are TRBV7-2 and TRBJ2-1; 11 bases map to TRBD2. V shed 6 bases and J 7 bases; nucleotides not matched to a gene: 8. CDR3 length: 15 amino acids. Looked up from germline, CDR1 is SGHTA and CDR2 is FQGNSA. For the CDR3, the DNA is TGTGCCAGCAGTTTCTCCGGGACTAGCGGAAATGAGCAGTTCTTC. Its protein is CASSFSGTSGNEQFF.

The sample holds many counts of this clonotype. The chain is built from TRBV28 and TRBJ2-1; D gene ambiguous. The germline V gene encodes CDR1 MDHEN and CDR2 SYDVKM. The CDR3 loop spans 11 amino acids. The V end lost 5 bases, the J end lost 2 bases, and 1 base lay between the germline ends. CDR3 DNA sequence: TGTGCCAGCAGTACCTACAATGAGCAGTTCTTC. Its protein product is CASSTYNEQFF.